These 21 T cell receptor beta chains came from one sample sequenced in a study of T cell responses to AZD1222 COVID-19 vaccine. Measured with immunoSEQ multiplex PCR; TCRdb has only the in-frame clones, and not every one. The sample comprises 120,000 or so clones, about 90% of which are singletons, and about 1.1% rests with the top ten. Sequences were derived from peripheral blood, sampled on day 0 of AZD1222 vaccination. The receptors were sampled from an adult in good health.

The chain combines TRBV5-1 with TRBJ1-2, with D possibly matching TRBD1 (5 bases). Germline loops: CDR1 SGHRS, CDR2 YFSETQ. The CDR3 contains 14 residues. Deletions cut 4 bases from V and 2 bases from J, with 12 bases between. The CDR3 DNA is TGCGCCAGCAGCCACGGTGGGGGAAACTATGGCTACACCTTC. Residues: CASSHGGGNYGYTF.

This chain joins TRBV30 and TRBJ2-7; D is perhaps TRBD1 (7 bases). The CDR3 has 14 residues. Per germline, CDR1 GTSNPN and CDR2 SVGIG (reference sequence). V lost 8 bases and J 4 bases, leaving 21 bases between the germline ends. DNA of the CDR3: TGTGCCCTCAGAACCCTCCAGGGGGGATACGAGCAGTACTTC. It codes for CALRTLQGGYEQYF. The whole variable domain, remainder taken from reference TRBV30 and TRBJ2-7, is SQTIHQWPATLVQPVGSPLSLECTVEGTSNPNLYWYRQAAGRGLQLLFYSVGIGQISSEVPQNLSASRPQDRQFILSSKKLLLSDSGFYLCALRTLQGGYEQYFGPGTRLTVT.

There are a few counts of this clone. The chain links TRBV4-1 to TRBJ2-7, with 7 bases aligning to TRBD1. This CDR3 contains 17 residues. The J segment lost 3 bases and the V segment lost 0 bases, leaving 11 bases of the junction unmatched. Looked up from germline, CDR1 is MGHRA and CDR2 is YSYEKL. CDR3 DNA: TGCGCCAGCAGCCAAGAGCCGATCGGAGACAGGGTCTACGAGCAGTACTTC. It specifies CASSQEPIGDRVYEQYF.

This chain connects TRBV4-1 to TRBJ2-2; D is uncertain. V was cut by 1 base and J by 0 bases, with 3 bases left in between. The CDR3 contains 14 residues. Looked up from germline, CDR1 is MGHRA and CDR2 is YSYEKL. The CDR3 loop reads CASSQVANTGELFF. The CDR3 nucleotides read TGCGCCAGCAGCCAAGTGGCGAACACCGGGGAGCTGTTTTTT.

The CDR3 here is CASSDSDSSEQFF. Here the CDR3 DNA reads TGTGCCAGCAGTGACTCAGACAGTAGTGAGCAGTTCTTC. V usage is TRBV6-4 and J usage is TRBJ2-1; perhaps TRBD1 as D (5 bases). This CDR3 has 13 amino acids. Germline CDR1 and CDR2: MRHNA and SNTAGT. The V gene lost 0 bases and the J gene lost 9 bases, with 9 bases spanning the gap.

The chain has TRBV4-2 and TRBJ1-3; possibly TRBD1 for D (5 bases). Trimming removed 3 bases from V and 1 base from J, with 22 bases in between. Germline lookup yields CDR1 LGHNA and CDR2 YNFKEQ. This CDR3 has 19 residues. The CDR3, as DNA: TGTGCCAGCAGCCAGTGGGCCGGGTCAGGGATCTCATCTGGAAACACCATATATTTT. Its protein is CASSQWAGSGISSGNTIYF.

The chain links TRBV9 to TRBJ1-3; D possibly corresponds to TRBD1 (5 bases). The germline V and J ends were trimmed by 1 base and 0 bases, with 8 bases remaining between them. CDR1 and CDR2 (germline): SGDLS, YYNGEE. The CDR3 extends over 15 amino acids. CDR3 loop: CASSVTGLSGNTIYF. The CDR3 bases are TGTGCCAGCAGCGTAACAGGCCTCTCTGGAAACACCATATATTTT.

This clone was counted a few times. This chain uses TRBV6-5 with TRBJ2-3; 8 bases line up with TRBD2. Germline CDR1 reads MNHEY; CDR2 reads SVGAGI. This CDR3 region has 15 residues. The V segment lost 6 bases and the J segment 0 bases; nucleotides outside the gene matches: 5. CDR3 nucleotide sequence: TGTGCCAGCAGAGGACTAGCCGTTAGCACAGATACGCAGTATTTT. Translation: CASRGLAVSTDTQYF.

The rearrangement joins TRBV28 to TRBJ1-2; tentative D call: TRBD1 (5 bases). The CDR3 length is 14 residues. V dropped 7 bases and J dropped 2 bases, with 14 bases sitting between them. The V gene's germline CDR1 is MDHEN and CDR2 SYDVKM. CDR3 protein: CASTATGGNYGYTF. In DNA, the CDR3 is TGTGCCAGCACCGCAACCGGGGGGAACTATGGCTACACCTTC.

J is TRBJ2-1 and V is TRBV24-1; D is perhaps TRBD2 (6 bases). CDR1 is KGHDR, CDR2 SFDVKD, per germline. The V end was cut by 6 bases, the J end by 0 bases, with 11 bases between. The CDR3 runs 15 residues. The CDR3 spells CATSSGTFSYNEQFF. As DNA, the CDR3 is TGTGCCACCAGTTCCGGGACTTTCTCCTACAATGAGCAGTTCTTC.

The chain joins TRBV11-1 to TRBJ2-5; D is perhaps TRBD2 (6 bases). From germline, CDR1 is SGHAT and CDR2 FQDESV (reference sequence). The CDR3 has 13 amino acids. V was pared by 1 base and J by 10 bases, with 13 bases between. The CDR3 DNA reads TGTGCCAGCAGCTTAGACGGCGGGAAGGGCCAGTACTTC. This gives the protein CASSLDGGKGQYF. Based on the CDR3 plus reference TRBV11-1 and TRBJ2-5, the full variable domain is EAEVAQSPRYKITEKSQAVAFWCDPISGHATLYWYRQILGQGPELLVQFQDESVVDDSQLPKDRFSAERLKGVDSTLKIQPAELGDSAMYLCASSLDGGKGQYFGPGTRLLVL.

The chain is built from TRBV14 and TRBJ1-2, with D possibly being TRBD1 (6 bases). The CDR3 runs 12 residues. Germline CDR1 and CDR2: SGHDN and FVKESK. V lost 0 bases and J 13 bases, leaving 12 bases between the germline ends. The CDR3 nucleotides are TGTGCCAGCAGCCAAGAAGGCAGGGGATCCACCTTC. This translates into CASSQEGRGSTF.

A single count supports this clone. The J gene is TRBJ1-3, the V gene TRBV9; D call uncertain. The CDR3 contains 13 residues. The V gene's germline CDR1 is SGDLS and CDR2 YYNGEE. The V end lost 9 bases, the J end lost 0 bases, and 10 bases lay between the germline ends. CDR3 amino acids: CAIILLSGNTIYF. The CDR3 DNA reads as TGTGCCATCATTCTCCTCTCTGGAAACACCATATATTTT.

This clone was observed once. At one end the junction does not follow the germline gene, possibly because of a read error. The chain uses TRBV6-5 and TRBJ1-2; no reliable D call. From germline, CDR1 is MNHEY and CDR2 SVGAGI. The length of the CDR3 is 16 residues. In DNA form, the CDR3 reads TGTACCAGCAGTTACCGTACACCAGACTCTAACTATGGCTACACCTTC. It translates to CTSSYRTPDSNYGYTF.

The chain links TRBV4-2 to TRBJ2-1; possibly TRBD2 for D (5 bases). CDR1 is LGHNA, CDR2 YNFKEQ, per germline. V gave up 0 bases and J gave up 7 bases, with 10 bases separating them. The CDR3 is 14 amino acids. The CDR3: CASSQDIRENEQFF. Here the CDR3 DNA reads TGTGCCAGCAGCCAAGATATTAGGGAGAATGAGCAGTTCTTC.

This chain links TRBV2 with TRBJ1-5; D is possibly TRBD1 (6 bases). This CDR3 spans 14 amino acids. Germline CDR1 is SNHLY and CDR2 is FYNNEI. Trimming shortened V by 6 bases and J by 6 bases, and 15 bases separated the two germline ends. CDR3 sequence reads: CASSLQGTVQPQHF. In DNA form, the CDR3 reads TGTGCCAGCAGCCTACAGGGAACGGTTCAGCCCCAGCATTTT.

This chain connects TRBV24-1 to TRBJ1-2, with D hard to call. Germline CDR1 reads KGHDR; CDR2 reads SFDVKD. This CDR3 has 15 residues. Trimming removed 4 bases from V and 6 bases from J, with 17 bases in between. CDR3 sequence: CATSDPRGGGNGYTF. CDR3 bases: TGTGCCACCAGTGACCCCAGAGGCGGAGGGAATGGCTACACCTTC.

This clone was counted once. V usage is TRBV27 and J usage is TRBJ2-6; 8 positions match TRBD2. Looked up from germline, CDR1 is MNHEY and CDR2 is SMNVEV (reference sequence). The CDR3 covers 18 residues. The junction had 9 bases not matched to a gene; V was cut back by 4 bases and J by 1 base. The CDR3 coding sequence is TGTGCCAGCAGTTCCCCACGGGGGGGGCGTTCTGGGGCCAACGTCCTGACTTTC. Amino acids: CASSSPRGGRSGANVLTF.

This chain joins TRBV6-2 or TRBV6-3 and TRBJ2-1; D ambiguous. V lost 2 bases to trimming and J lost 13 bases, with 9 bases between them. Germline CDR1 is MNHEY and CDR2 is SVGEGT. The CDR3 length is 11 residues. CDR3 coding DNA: TGTGCCAGCAGTTACGTAGTGAGACAGTTCTTC. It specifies CASSYVVRQFF.

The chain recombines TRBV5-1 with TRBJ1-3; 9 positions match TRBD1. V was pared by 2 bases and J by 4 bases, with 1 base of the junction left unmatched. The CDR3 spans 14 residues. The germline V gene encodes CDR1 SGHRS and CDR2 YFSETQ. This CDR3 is CASSFTGGGNTIYF. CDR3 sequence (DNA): TGCGCCAGCAGCTTTACAGGGGGCGGAAACACCATATATTTT.

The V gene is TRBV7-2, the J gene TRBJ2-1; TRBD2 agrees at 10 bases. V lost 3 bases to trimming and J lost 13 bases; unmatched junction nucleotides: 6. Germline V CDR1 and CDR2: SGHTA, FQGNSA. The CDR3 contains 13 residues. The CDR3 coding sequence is TGTGCCAGCAGCTTCCTAGCGGGAGTTGATCAGTTCTTC. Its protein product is CASSFLAGVDQFF.